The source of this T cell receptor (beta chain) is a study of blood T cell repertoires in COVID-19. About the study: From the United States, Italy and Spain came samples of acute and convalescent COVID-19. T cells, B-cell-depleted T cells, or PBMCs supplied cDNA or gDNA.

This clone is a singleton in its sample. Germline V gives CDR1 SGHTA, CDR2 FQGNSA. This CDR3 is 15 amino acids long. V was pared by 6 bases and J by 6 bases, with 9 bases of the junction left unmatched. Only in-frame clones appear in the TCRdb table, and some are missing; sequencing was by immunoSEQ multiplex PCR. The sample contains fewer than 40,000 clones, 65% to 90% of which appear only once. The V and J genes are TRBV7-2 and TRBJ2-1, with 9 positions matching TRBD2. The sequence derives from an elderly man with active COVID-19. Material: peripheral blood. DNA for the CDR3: TGTGCCAGCAGAACAGCGGGGGGTATAGTCAATGAGCAGTTCTTC. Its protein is CASRTAGGIVNEQFF.